These T cell receptor beta chains were read from a single sample in a study of blood T cell repertoires in COVID-19. The method was immunoSEQ multiplex PCR; TCRdb's version includes in-frame clones alone and lacks a portion of them. The sample has some 510,000 clones; approximately 88% are singletons. Source material: PBMCs or T cells enriched from blood (not recorded which). The receptors were sampled from a woman aged 40 to 50 who had recovered from COVID-19. The CDR3 runs from the conserved cysteine through the conserved F or W. Clone sizes are given selectively: once, few, many, or a class where the clone is expanded.

v_call: TRBV21-1
clone_size: -
j_call: TRBJ2-7
cdr3_aa: CASSKALYQGSYEQYF

v_call: TRBV10-3
clone_size: -
j_call: TRBJ2-5
cdr3_aa: CAISPTSGETQYF

v_call: TRBV14
clone_size: -
j_call: TRBJ2-3
cdr3_aa: CASSQDRREEPEERDTQYF

v_call: TRBV25-1
clone_size: -
j_call: TRBJ1-1
cdr3_aa: CASSSVWEGDTEAFF

v_call: TRBV5-1
clone_size: -
j_call: TRBJ2-1
cdr3_aa: CASSFPGGNNEQFF

v_call: TRBV6-4
clone_size: once
j_call: TRBJ1-1
cdr3_aa: CASSDRGPTEAFF

v_call: TRBV4-3
clone_size: -
j_call: TRBJ2-7
cdr3_aa: CASSQDGGSSESGPYEQYF

v_call: TRBV4-1
clone_size: few
j_call: TRBJ2-1
cdr3_aa: CASSQDSWRSSYNEQFF

v_call: TRBV5-5
clone_size: -
j_call: TRBJ1-3
cdr3_aa: CASSLVPQSRQGTGNTIYF

v_call: TRBV27
clone_size: -
j_call: TRBJ2-7
cdr3_aa: CASSSIKGTSGITYEQYF

v_call: TRBV7-9
clone_size: once
j_call: TRBJ1-4
cdr3_aa: CASSLVGRGRAKLFF

v_call: TRBV29-1
clone_size: -
j_call: TRBJ2-7
cdr3_aa: CSVGRQGGFYEQYF

v_call: TRBV5-4
clone_size: -
j_call: TRBJ2-5
cdr3_aa: CASSLRGFEETQYF

v_call: TRBV3-1/TRBV3-2
clone_size: -
j_call: TRBJ2-7
cdr3_aa: CASSQERDRVNF

v_call: TRBV12-3/TRBV12-4
clone_size: few
j_call: TRBJ2-3
cdr3_aa: CASSPGWGVLQYF

v_call: TRBV18
clone_size: -
j_call: TRBJ1-6
cdr3_aa: CASSATGTGYSPLHF

v_call: TRBV5-8
clone_size: -
j_call: TRBJ1-2
cdr3_aa: CASSYGHGEGYTF

v_call: TRBV29-1
clone_size: -
j_call: TRBJ1-2
cdr3_aa: CSAVRGGSGYTF

v_call: TRBV7-2
clone_size: -
j_call: TRBJ1-2
cdr3_aa: CASSPSGQSYGYTF

v_call: TRBV6-5
clone_size: -
j_call: TRBJ1-4
cdr3_aa: CASSYSNWGREKLFF

v_call: TRBV19
clone_size: -
j_call: TRBJ2-3
cdr3_aa: CASKGSSGNTDTQYF

v_call: TRBV5-1
clone_size: -
j_call: TRBJ1-1
cdr3_aa: CASSGGTGYTEAFF

v_call: TRBV5-6
clone_size: -
j_call: TRBJ1-2
cdr3_aa: CASSLAGGNYGYTF

v_call: TRBV30
clone_size: few
j_call: TRBJ2-2
cdr3_aa: CAWDFSTGGSGELFF

v_call: TRBV2
clone_size: -
j_call: TRBJ1-1
cdr3_aa: CASSLFGGGIGGEAFF

v_call: TRBV12-5
clone_size: -
j_call: TRBJ1-5
cdr3_aa: CASGSARGGGEQPQHF

v_call: TRBV2
clone_size: -
j_call: TRBJ1-5
cdr3_aa: CASSGQGNQPQHF

v_call: TRBV9
clone_size: -
j_call: TRBJ1-1
cdr3_aa: CASSAGNTEAFF

v_call: TRBV7-9
clone_size: once
j_call: TRBJ1-3
cdr3_aa: CASSSDRAYSGNTIYF

v_call: TRBV6-1
clone_size: -
j_call: TRBJ2-1
cdr3_aa: CASSETRDRVVYEQFF

v_call: TRBV7-2
clone_size: -
j_call: TRBJ2-1
cdr3_aa: CASSPQSGVHEQFF

v_call: TRBV28
clone_size: -
j_call: TRBJ1-5
cdr3_aa: CANDGKPQHF

v_call: TRBV24-1
clone_size: once
j_call: TRBJ2-5
cdr3_aa: CATSSGLAAQETQYF

v_call: TRBV30
clone_size: -
j_call: TRBJ1-2
cdr3_aa: CAWTKNSGYTF

v_call: TRBV2
clone_size: -
j_call: TRBJ2-1
cdr3_aa: CASRKGGPFYNEQFF

v_call: TRBV5-8
clone_size: -
j_call: TRBJ1-1
cdr3_aa: CASSLGSDRQQAAFF

v_call: TRBV12-3/TRBV12-4
clone_size: -
j_call: TRBJ1-1
cdr3_aa: CASRRQPNTEAFF

v_call: TRBV5-4
clone_size: few
j_call: TRBJ1-3
cdr3_aa: CASSPAGGKVGNTIYF

v_call: TRBV18
clone_size: few
j_call: TRBJ2-7
cdr3_aa: CASSPPIPYEQYF

v_call: TRBV30
clone_size: -
j_call: TRBJ1-2
cdr3_aa: CAWSVWDRGPGVYGYTF

v_call: TRBV13
clone_size: -
j_call: TRBJ2-6
cdr3_aa: CASSLQTGASGANVLTF

v_call: TRBV1
clone_size: -
j_call: TRBJ1-1
cdr3_aa: CTSSQRGATGGAEELNEDTEAFF

v_call: TRBV29-1
clone_size: -
j_call: TRBJ1-1
cdr3_aa: CSVDRGEDTEAFF

v_call: TRBV7-2
clone_size: -
j_call: TRBJ2-2
cdr3_aa: CASSLVLINTGELFF

v_call: TRBV27
clone_size: -
j_call: TRBJ1-5
cdr3_aa: CASHGSGNQPQHF

v_call: TRBV19
clone_size: once
j_call: TRBJ1-5
cdr3_aa: CASSPGREWSNQPQHF

v_call: TRBV27
clone_size: -
j_call: TRBJ1-6
cdr3_aa: CASGSGTGASSPLHF

v_call: TRBV7-8
clone_size: -
j_call: TRBJ1-1
cdr3_aa: CASSLRQRNTEAFF

v_call: TRBV6-4
clone_size: -
j_call: TRBJ2-1
cdr3_aa: CASSDSLVTVF

v_call: TRBV29-1
clone_size: few
j_call: TRBJ1-3
cdr3_aa: CSVRTGGRDTIYF

v_call: TRBV24-1
clone_size: once
j_call: TRBJ2-3
cdr3_aa: CATSDSTVGTDTQYF

v_call: TRBV7-2
clone_size: -
j_call: TRBJ2-5
cdr3_aa: CASSFLGARGARRRETQYF

v_call: TRBV10-3
clone_size: -
j_call: TRBJ2-5
cdr3_aa: CAISEVEETQYF

v_call: TRBV4-1
clone_size: -
j_call: TRBJ1-4
cdr3_aa: CASSQVGGVEEKLFF